These 31 T cell receptor beta chains were sequenced from one sample in a study of cytomegalovirus exposure and HLA in healthy donors. It was with 60 Vbeta and 13 Jbeta primers that the PCR ran. Using immunoSEQ multiplex PCR, the repertoire was profiled, and TCRdb retains in-frame clones only, with some absent. This sample has approximately 160,000 clones; about 70% occur once, and the top ten carry 2.8%. Sequences were obtained from PBMCs. The receptors were gathered from a woman between 35 and 50 years old in good health and CMV-seropositive.

The rearrangement joins TRBV27 to TRBJ2-7; 10 nucleotides match TRBD2. The CDR3 is made up of 15 amino acids. V dropped 3 bases and J dropped 4; count of bases not matched to a gene: 6. Per the germline V gene, CDR1 is MNHEY and CDR2 is SMNVEV (reference sequence). CDR3 sequence: CASSFEAGGHYEQYF. CDR3 DNA sequence: TGTGCCAGCAGTTTTGAAGCGGGAGGGCATTACGAGCAGTACTTC.

This clone appeared a single time. This chain connects TRBV25-1 to TRBJ2-5, with a possible D match to TRBD2 (5 bases). CDR1 MGHDK and CDR2 SYGVNS come from the germline V gene. The CDR3 runs to 15 residues. V lost 3 bases, J lost 1 base, and 12 bases lay in between. CDR3 in DNA: TGTGCCAGCAGTGATGTCAGACTAACCCAAGAGACCCAGTACTTC. This encodes CASSDVRLTQETQYF. The variable domain in full, with the rest retrieved from reference TRBV25-1 and TRBJ2-5, is EADIYQTPRYLVIGTGKKITLECSQTMGHDKMYWYQQDPGMELHLIHYSYGVNSTEKGDLSSESTVSRIRTEHFPLTLESARPSHTSQYLCASSDVRLTQETQYFGPGTRLLVL.

This chain joins TRBV18 and TRBJ2-3; D perhaps matches TRBD1 (6 bases). Trimming took off 2 bases at V and 4 bases at J, with 7 bases between the two ends. The CDR3 is 13 residues long. CDR1 is KGHSH and CDR2 is LQKENI in the germline V gene. The CDR3 coding sequence is TGTGCCAGCTCACCATACAGGGCAGATACGCAGTATTTT. This codes for CASSPYRADTQYF.

The CDR3 loop reads CAISERGEGYQPQHF. The CDR3 bases are TGTGCCATCAGTGAACGCGGGGAAGGATATCAGCCCCAGCATTTT. The chain links TRBV10-3 to TRBJ1-5; D gene unclear. This CDR3 comprises 15 residues. The V end was cut by 3 bases, the J end by 5 bases, with 14 bases between. Germline assignment: CDR1 ENHRY and CDR2 SYGVKD.

The rearrangement joins TRBV2 to TRBJ2-3; D call uncertain. This CDR3 is 13 amino acids long. CDR1 SNHLY and CDR2 FYNNEI come from the germline V gene. Trimming took 3 bases from V and 2 from J, leaving 6 bases between them. This chain's CDR3 is CASSDSITDTQYF. The CDR3, as DNA: TGTGCCAGCAGTGACTCTATCACAGATACGCAGTATTTT.

This clone was observed a single time. The CDR3 is CASSPYSENTEAFF. For the CDR3, the DNA is TGTGCCAGCAGCCCCTACTCCGAGAACACTGAAGCTTTCTTT. The chain couples TRBV11-2 to TRBJ1-1; no definite D call. CDR3 length: 14 amino acids. Germline lookup yields CDR1 SGHAT and CDR2 FQNNGV. V dropped 5 bases and J dropped 1 base, with 11 bases sitting between them.

The CDR3 loop is CAISESGGVEAFF. CDR3 in DNA: TGTGCCATCAGTGAGTCGGGGGGGGTTGAAGCTTTCTTT. The chain links TRBV10-3 to TRBJ1-1, with a weak D call TRBD1 (5 bases). Germline V lookup: CDR1 ENHRY, CDR2 SYGVKD. V was pared by 0 bases and J by 7 bases, with 9 bases between. CDR3 length: 13 amino acids.

As concerns this clone: The germline gene is not matched at one end of the junction; a read error may be the cause. V gene TRBV10-3 combines with J gene TRBJ1-5; the match to TRBD1 covers 8 bases. The CDR3 runs to 13 residues. Germline V gene data show CDR1 as ENHRY and CDR2 as SYGVKD. The CDR3 region has the DNA TGTGCCGTCCAACCGGACAGGGTTCAGCCCCAGAATTTT. It is translated as CAVQPDRVQPQNF.

The rearrangement joins TRBV6-1 to TRBJ2-1; 12 bases fit TRBD2. This CDR3 has 16 residues. From germline, CDR1 is MNHNS and CDR2 SASEGT. The junction had 8 bases not matched to a gene; V was cut back by 3 bases and J by 8 bases. This CDR3 is CASSDKLAGGLDEQFF. The CDR3 DNA sequence: TGTGCCAGCAGTGATAAACTAGCGGGGGGCCTTGATGAGCAGTTCTTC.

V usage is TRBV7-9 and J usage is TRBJ2-1; TRBD2 matches at 15 bases. Germline V CDR1 and CDR2: SEHNR, FQNEAQ (reference sequence). V was pared by 5 bases and J by 4 bases, with 12 bases of the junction left unmatched. The CDR3 is 19 amino acids. The CDR3 DNA reads as TGTGCCAGCAGCCCCCCCACCGGGACTAGCGGGGGGATATACAATGAGCAGTTCTTC. The encoded protein is CASSPPTGTSGGIYNEQFF.

There are a few counts of this clone. V usage is TRBV19 and J usage is TRBJ2-7; no firm D call. Looked up from germline, CDR1 is LNHDA and CDR2 is SQIVND (reference sequence). V was pared by 2 bases and J by 1 base, with 3 bases between. The CDR3 extends over 12 amino acids. The DNA of the CDR3 is TGTGCCAGTAGTATACCTTCCTACGAGCAGTACTTC. The encoded protein is CASSIPSYEQYF.

This sequence joins TRBV2 and TRBJ2-7, with D unclear. Deletions cut 6 bases from V and 3 bases from J, with 9 bases between. The CDR3 totals 12 residues. Germline V lookup: CDR1 SNHLY, CDR2 FYNNEI. Written as DNA, the CDR3 is TGTGCCAGCAGACCCATACTCTACGAGCAGTACTTC. Amino acid sequence: CASRPILYEQYF.

This rearrangement joins TRBV29-1 to TRBJ1-4; weak D call: TRBD1 (5 bases). Trimming cost V 4 bases and J 2 bases, with 8 bases left between them. Looked up from germline, CDR1 is SQVTM and CDR2 is ANQGSEA. CDR3 size: 13 residues. The CDR3 nucleotides read TGCAGCGTTGCGGGGGATACTAATGAAAAACTGTTTTTT. Protein: CSVAGDTNEKLFF.

V gene TRBV19 combines with J gene TRBJ1-1; D unclear. Germline V gene lookup returns CDR1 LNHDA and CDR2 SQIVND (reference sequence). V was cut by 0 bases and J by 5 bases, with 13 bases left in between. This CDR3 is 15 amino acids long. The CDR3 here is CASSIDIGSRTEAFF. CDR3 bases: TGTGCCAGTAGTATAGATATCGGGTCTAGGACTGAAGCTTTCTTT.

Only a few counts were recorded for this clone. This rearrangement joins TRBV28 to TRBJ1-2; the D gene is possibly TRBD1 (6 bases). Germline assignment: CDR1 MDHEN and CDR2 SYDVKM. V was clipped by 4 bases and J by 4 bases, with 19 bases between them. The CDR3 spans 16 residues. This CDR3 is CASSSPSSGGAYGYTF. CDR3 nucleotide sequence: TGTGCCAGCAGTTCCCCTAGTTCGGGGGGGGCCTATGGCTACACCTTC.

Concerning this clone itself: Within the sample, other DNA sequences also encode this same CDR3. The chain links TRBV14 to TRBJ1-1, with D uncertain. Per germline, CDR1 SGHDN and CDR2 FVKESK. This CDR3 is built from 13 residues. The V and J ends lost 4 bases and 0 bases respectively, with 6 bases between them. CDR3 bases: TGTGCCAGCAGCCGCCAGGTGAACACTGAAGCTTTCTTT. Translating it yields CASSRQVNTEAFF.

This clone has only a few counts. The chain links TRBV7-2 to TRBJ1-2; 7 nucleotides agree with TRBD1. Germline loops: CDR1 SGHTA, CDR2 FQGNSA. CDR3 length: 14 amino acids. The V gene end was trimmed by 1 base and the J gene end by 8 bases; junction bases not matched to a gene: 7. The CDR3 nucleotides read TGTGCCAGCAGCTTAGGGACAGGTTTTCCAGGCTACACCTTC. It translates to CASSLGTGFPGYTF.

The chain has TRBV7-9 and TRBJ2-1; 10 bases match TRBD1. CDR1 is SEHNR and CDR2 is FQNEAQ in the germline V gene (reference sequence). With V trimmed by 4 bases and J by 9 bases, 9 bases remained unmatched. The CDR3 is made up of 15 amino acids. The CDR3 region has the DNA TGTGCCAGCAGCTCACGACAGGGGGCGCCGGGTGAGCAGTTCTTC. Its protein product is CASSSRQGAPGEQFF.

The V and J genes are TRBV4-1 and TRBJ1-4; no clear D gene. Deletions cut 2 bases from V and 9 bases from J, with 10 bases between. The length of the CDR3 is 13 residues. Germline assignment: CDR1 MGHRA and CDR2 YSYEKL. CDR3 loop: CASSQRGLQKLFF. The CDR3 DNA follows: TGCGCCAGCAGCCAACGGGGATTGCAAAAACTGTTTTTT.

This sequence joins TRBV6-4 and TRBJ2-5; TRBD2 matches 7 bases. CDR3 length equals 13 residues. Germline loops: CDR1 MRHNA, CDR2 SNTAGT. V was pared by 4 bases and J by 11 bases, with 10 bases of the junction left unmatched. The CDR3 DNA is TGTGCCAGCAGTGTTAGTCTGGGGCGGGAGCAGTACTTC. Its translation: CASSVSLGREQYF.

This sequence joins TRBV4-1 and TRBJ2-1; D call uncertain. Looked up from germline, CDR1 is MGHRA and CDR2 is YSYEKL. The CDR3 has 18 residues. Trimming pared 0 bases from V and 0 bases from J, leaving 15 bases between. Here the CDR3 reads CASSQDVVRVSSYNEQFF. As DNA, the CDR3 is TGCGCCAGCAGCCAAGATGTGGTTCGGGTTAGCTCCTACAATGAGCAGTTCTTC.

The CDR3 nucleotides are TGCGCCAGCAGCTTGGGTTCAGCAACTAATGAAAAACTGTTTTTT. It codes for CASSLGSATNEKLFF. The rearrangement links TRBV5-1 to TRBJ1-4; unclear D gene. Trimming cost V 0 bases and J 0 bases, with 6 bases left between them. The CDR3 runs 15 residues. The germline gives CDR1 SGHRS, CDR2 YFSETQ.

This clone was counted a few times. This chain joins TRBV19 and TRBJ1-2; tentative D call: TRBD1 (5 bases). The CDR3 covers 12 residues. Trimming removed 4 bases at V and 8 bases at J, with 11 bases between. Germline CDR1 is LNHDA and CDR2 is SQIVND (reference sequence). CDR3 coding DNA: TGTGCCAGTAGTACGAGACAGTGGGGCTACACCTTC. Protein product: CASSTRQWGYTF.

The genes are TRBV7-3 and TRBJ1-5; TRBD1 agrees at 7 bases. Germline assignment: CDR1 SGHTA and CDR2 FQGTGA. The CDR3 consists of 13 residues. V lost 2 bases and J lost 5; bases outside the gene matches: 0. For the CDR3, the DNA is TGTGCCAGCAGCTTAGACAGGGATCAGCCCCAGCATTTT. This gives the protein CASSLDRDQPQHF.

The sample holds one count of this clone. The rearrangement uses TRBV6-5 and TRBJ1-1; D gene ambiguous. Germline loops: CDR1 MNHEY, CDR2 SVGAGI. The CDR3 has 13 amino acids. The V and J ends lost 9 bases and 5 bases respectively, with 16 bases between them. The CDR3 is CASSLEGHTEAFF. The DNA for the CDR3 is TGTGCCAGTTCCCTGGAGGGTCATACTGAAGCTTTCTTT.

This clone appeared a few times. V gene TRBV7-6 combines with J gene TRBJ2-5, with 8 bases matching TRBD2. The J call is uncertain, as TRBJ2-7 better fits the DNA end. The CDR3 consists of 17 residues. Germline values: CDR1 SGHVS, CDR2 FNYEAQ. CDR3 in DNA: TGTGCCAGCAGCCCGGTGGCGGGAGGCACACTCTCCTACGAGCAGTACTTC. This codes for CASSPVAGGTLSYEQYF.

The chain couples TRBV6-4 to TRBJ2-7, with 10 bases identical to TRBD2. The CDR3 consists of 14 residues. Germline trimming cut 4 bases from V and 2 bases from J; bases unmatched to any gene: 2. Germline lookup yields CDR1 MRHNA and CDR2 SNTAGT. As DNA, the CDR3 is TGTGCCAGCAGTGTTCTAGCGGGGGCCTACGAGCAGTACTTC. Translation gives CASSVLAGAYEQYF.

The chain links TRBV29-1 to TRBJ2-3; the D is unclear. The ends were cut back, 3 bases at V and 6 bases at J, with 13 bases in the middle. The germline CDR1 and CDR2 sequences are SQVTM and ANQGSEA. This CDR3 region has 13 residues. CDR3 in DNA: TGCAGCGTTGATGCAGGTGGAAAGGATACGCAGTATTTT. Its translation: CSVDAGGKDTQYF.

This clone occurred once. This chain connects TRBV5-4 to TRBJ2-3; 7 bases line up with TRBD2. This CDR3 is built from 16 residues. Per the germline V gene, CDR1 is SGHNT and CDR2 is YYREEE (reference sequence). The ends lost 6 bases at V and 2 bases at J; junction bases unmatched: 12. The CDR3 is CASTPLPGGVTDTQYF. DNA of the CDR3: TGTGCCAGCACCCCGTTGCCTGGGGGGGTCACAGATACGCAGTATTTT. The full variable domain, its missing parts supplied by reference TRBV5-4 and TRBJ2-3, is ETGVTQSPTHLIKTRGQQVTLRCSSQSGHNTVSWYQQALGQGPQFIFQYYREEENGRGNFPPRFSGLQFPNYSSELNVNALELDDSALYLCASTPLPGGVTDTQYFGPGTRLTVL.

V usage is TRBV7-9 and J usage is TRBJ2-7; 7 nucleotides match TRBD1. The trim removed 4 bases at V and 11 bases at J, leaving 26 bases unmatched. The CDR3 covers 18 residues. Germline V gene data show CDR1 as SEHNR and CDR2 as FQNEAQ (reference sequence). This chain's CDR3 is CASSSIETGTAPFGLEYF. CDR3 bases: TGTGCCAGCAGCTCAATCGAAACCGGGACAGCCCCTTTCGGTTTGGAGTACTTC.

The chain carries TRBV18 and TRBJ2-1, with D unresolved. The CDR3 spans 16 residues. Germline CDR1 is KGHSH and CDR2 is LQKENI. V was clipped by 6 bases and J by 0 bases, with 15 bases between them. The CDR3 region is CASSRVLSSSYNEQFF. CDR3 DNA: TGTGCCAGCTCTCGAGTACTCTCAAGCTCCTACAATGAGCAGTTCTTC. Full variable domain (rest looked up from reference TRBV18 and TRBJ2-1): NAGVMQNPRHLVRRRGQEARLRCSPMKGHSHVYWYRQLPEEGLKFMVYLQKENIIDESGMPKERFSAEFPKEGPSILRIQQVVRGDSAAYFCASSRVLSSSYNEQFFGPGTRLTVL.